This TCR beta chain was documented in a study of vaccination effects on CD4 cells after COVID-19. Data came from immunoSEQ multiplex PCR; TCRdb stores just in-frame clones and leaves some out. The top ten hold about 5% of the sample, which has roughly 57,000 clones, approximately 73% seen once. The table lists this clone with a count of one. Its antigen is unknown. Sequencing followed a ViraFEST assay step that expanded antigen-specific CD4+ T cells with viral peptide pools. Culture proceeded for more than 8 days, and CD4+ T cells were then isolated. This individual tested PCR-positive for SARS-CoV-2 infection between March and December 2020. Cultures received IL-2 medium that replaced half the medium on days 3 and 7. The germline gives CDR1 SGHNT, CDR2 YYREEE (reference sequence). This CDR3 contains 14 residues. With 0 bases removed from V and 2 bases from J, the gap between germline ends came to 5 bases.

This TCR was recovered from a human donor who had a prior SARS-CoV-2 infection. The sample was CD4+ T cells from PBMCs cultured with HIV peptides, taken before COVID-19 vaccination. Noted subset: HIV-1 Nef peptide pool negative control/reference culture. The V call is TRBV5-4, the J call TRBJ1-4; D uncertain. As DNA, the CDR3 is TGTGCCAGCAGCTTGGGGGCGACTAATGAAAAACTGTTTTTT. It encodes CASSLGATNEKLFF.